This section outlines one T cell receptor (beta chain) sequence together with its context. The CDR3 contains 15 residues. Trimming stripped 4 bases from V and 4 bases from J, with 16 bases between. Per the germline V gene, CDR1 is LGHDT and CDR2 is YNNKEL (reference sequence). The source of the sample is a study of T cell responses to AZD1222 COVID-19 vaccine. The assay was immunoSEQ multiplex PCR, and TCRdb's table has in-frame clones only and misses some. This table has roughly 150,000 clones, approximately 88% appearing once. The sequence was collected from an adult in good health. Sequencing was performed on peripheral blood, taken on day 0 of MenACWY control vaccination. The rearrangement joins TRBV3-1 (or the pseudogene TRBV3-2) to TRBJ2-5; either TRBD1 or TRBD2 may fit D (5 bases each). CDR3 nucleotides: TGTGCCAGCAGCCCCCGGGACGGAGCTTCAGAGACCCAGTACTTC. This encodes CASSPRDGASETQYF.